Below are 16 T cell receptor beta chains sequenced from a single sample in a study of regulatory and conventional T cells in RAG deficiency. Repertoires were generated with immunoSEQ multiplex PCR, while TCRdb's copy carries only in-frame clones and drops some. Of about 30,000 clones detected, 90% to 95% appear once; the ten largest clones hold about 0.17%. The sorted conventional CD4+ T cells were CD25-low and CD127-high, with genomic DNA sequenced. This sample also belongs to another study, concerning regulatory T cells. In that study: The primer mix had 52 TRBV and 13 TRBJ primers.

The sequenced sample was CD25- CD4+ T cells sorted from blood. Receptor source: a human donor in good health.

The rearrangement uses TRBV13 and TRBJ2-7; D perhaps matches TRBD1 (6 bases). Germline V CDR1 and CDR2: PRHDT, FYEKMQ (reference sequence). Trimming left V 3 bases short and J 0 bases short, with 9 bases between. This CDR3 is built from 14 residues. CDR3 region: CASSLKGVSYEQYF. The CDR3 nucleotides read TGTGCCAGCAGCTTGAAGGGGGTCTCCTACGAGCAGTACTTC.

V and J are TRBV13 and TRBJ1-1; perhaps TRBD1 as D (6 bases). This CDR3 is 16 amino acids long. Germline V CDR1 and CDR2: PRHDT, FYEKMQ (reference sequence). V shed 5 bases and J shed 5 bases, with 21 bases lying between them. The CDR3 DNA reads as TGTGCCAGCAGCCTCCAACAGGGTGCGAAGGGAACTGAAGCTTTCTTT. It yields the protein CASSLQQGAKGTEAFF.

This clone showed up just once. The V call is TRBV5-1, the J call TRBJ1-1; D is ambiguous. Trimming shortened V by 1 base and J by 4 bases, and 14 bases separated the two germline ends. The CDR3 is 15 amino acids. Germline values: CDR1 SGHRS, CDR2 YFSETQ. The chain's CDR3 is CASSLKQDEGTEAFF. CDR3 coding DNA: TGCGCCAGCAGCTTGAAGCAGGATGAAGGCACTGAAGCTTTCTTT.

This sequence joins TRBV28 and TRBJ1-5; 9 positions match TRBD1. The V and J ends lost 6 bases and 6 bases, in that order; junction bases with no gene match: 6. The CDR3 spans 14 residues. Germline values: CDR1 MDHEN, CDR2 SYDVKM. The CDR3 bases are TGTGCCAGCAGCCAACAGGGGGCGGGTCAGCCCCAGCATTTT. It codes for CASSQQGAGQPQHF.

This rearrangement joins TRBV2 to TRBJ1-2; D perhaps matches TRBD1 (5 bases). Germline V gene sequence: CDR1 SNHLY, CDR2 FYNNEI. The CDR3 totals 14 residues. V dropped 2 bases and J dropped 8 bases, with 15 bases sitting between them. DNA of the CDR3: TGTGCCAGCAGTGAAAGGCCAGGGTTATGGGGCTACACCTTC. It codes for CASSERPGLWGYTF. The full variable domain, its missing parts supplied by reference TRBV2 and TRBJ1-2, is EPEVTQTPSHQVTQMGQEVILRCVPISNHLYFYWYRQILGQKVEFLVSFYNNEISEKSEIFDDQFSVERPDGSNFTLKIRSTKLEDSAMYFCASSERPGLWGYTFGSGTRLTVV.

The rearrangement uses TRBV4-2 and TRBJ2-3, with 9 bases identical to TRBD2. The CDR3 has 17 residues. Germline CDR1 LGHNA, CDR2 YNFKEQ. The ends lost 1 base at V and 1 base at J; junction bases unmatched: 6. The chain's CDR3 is CASSQAEERGGTDTQYF. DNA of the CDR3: TGTGCCAGCAGCCAAGCTGAGGAGCGGGGGGGCACAGATACGCAGTATTTT.

CDR3 sequence: CASSFGAGGDTDTQYF. The CDR3 DNA reads TGTGCCAGCAGCTTCGGAGCGGGGGGCGACACAGATACGCAGTATTTT. The chain has TRBV7-3 and TRBJ2-3, with 9 bases fitting TRBD2. From germline, CDR1 is SGHTA and CDR2 FQGTGA. J was trimmed by 2 bases and V by 3 bases; bases with no gene match: 6. This CDR3 has 16 amino acids.

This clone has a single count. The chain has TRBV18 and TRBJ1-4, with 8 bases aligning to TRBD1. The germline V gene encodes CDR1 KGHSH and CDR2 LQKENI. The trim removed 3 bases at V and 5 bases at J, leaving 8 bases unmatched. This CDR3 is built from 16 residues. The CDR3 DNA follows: TGTGCCAGCTCACCTCAGACAGGGGCCGTGAATGAAAAACTGTTTTTT. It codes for CASSPQTGAVNEKLFF.

The CDR3 is CASSALDRGRGEKLFF. The DNA of the CDR3 is TGTGCCAGCAGCGCCCTGGACAGGGGCCGGGGTGAAAAACTGTTTTTT. V gene TRBV21-1 combines with J gene TRBJ1-4; no check of the table's D call, TRBD1, against the DNA was made. TRBV21-1 is a pseudogene. The CDR3 sequence is 16 residues long.

CDR3 protein: CASGNGQGIYEQYF. The CDR3 DNA reads as TGTGCCAGCGGAAATGGACAGGGCATTTACGAGCAGTACTTC. V gene TRBV9 combines with J gene TRBJ2-7; the match to TRBD1 covers 8 bases. This CDR3 comprises 14 residues. The V gene's germline CDR1 is SGDLS and CDR2 YYNGEE. Trimming removed 7 bases from V and 4 bases from J; junction bases left unmatched: 10.

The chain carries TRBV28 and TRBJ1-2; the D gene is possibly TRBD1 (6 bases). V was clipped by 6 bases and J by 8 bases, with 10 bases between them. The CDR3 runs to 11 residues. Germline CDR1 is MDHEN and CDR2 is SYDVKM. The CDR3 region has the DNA TGTGCCAGCAGGAGGGGGTCGGGCTACACCTTC. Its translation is CASRRGSGYTF.

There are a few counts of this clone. CDR3 protein: CASTQGLIRGANVLTF. CDR3 DNA sequence: TGTGCCAGCACGCAGGGTTTGATTCGTGGGGCCAACGTCCTGACTTTC. The chain carries TRBV5-4 and TRBJ2-6; the D gene is possibly TRBD1 (5 bases). This CDR3 is built from 16 residues. Germline V lookup: CDR1 SGHNT, CDR2 YYREEE (reference sequence). The germline V and J ends were trimmed by 6 bases and 3 bases, with 16 bases remaining between them.

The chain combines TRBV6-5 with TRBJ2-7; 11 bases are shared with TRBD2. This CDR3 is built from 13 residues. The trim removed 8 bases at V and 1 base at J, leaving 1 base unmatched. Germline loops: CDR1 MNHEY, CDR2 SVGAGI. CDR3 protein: CASGTSGSYEQYF. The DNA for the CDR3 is TGTGCCAGCGGGACTAGCGGTTCCTACGAGCAGTACTTC.

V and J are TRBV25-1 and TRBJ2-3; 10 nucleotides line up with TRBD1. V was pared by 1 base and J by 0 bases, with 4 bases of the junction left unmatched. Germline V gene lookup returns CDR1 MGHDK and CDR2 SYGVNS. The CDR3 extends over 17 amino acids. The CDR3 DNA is TGTGCCAGCAGTGAATCGGGGACAGGGGTTAGCACAGATACGCAGTATTTT. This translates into CASSESGTGVSTDTQYF.

The chain's CDR3 is CASMNRGNTEAFF. CDR3 in DNA: TGTGCCAGCATGAACAGGGGGAACACTGAAGCTTTCTTT. This chain joins TRBV2 and TRBJ1-1, with 7 bases lining up with TRBD1. The CDR3 loop spans 13 amino acids. The ends lost 7 bases at V and 1 base at J; junction bases unmatched: 3. Germline lookup yields CDR1 SNHLY and CDR2 FYNNEI. Full variable domain (remainder filled in from reference TRBV2 and TRBJ1-1): EPEVTQTPSHQVTQMGQEVILRCVPISNHLYFYWYRQILGQKVEFLVSFYNNEISEKSEIFDDQFSVERPDGSNFTLKIRSTKLEDSAMYFCASMNRGNTEAFFGQGTRLTVV.

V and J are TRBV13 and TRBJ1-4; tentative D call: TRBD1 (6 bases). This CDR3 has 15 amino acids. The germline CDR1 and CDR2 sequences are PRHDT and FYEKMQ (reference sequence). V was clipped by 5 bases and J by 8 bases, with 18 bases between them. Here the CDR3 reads CASSTRRGAEEKLFF. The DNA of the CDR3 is TGTGCCAGCAGCACTCGTCGGGGGGCAGAGGAAAAACTGTTTTTT.